Detailed here is one T cell receptor beta chain. The antigen is not known. These data come from a study of post-analysis software for immune sequencing data. Study in general: Relapsing-remitting, secondary progressive and progressive-relapsing forms made up the multiple sclerosis disease courses. Study observations and caveats: Multiple sclerosis patients showed significantly lower normalized Chao1 diversity than controls did. Higher frequency in patients than in controls was seen for five TRBV segments, with TRBV5-6, TRBV5-1 and TRBV20-1 among them. Same-batch preparations were strongly co-clustered by F measure.

Trimming removed 0 bases at V and 7 bases at J, with 9 bases between. Germline V CDR1 and CDR2: MNHEY, SVGAGI. The CDR3 sequence is 14 residues long. Unique molecular identifiers were present in the TCR beta cDNA libraries. It was from approximately 0.91 to 9.4 million T cells that some 460,000 cDNA molecules came. One entry per CDR3 protein results from TCRdb running MiXCR on the PCR reads. This sample has about 540,000 distinct CDR3 sequences; 30% to 40% occur once, and the top ten carry 4.5% to 7.5%. Sequencing was done on a sample of blood. This TCR derives from a girl younger than 18 with multiple sclerosis. The genes are TRBV6-5 and TRBJ2-2; D is unclear. CDR3 protein: CASSYSAVGGELFF. CDR3 coding DNA: TGTGCCAGCAGTTACTCGGCAGTCGGCGGGGAGCTGTTTTTT.